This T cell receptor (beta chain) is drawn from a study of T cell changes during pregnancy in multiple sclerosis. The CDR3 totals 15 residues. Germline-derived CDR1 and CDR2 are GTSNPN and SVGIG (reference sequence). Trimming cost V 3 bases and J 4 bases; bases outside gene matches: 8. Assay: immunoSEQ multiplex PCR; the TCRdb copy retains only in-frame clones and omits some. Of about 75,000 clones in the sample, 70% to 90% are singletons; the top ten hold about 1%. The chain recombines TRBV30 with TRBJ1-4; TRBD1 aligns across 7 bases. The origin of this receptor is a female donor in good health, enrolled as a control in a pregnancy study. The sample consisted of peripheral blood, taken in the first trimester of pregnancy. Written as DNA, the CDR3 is TGTGCCTGGAGGAGGGGGCCCTCCAGTAATGAAAAACTGTTTTTT. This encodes CAWRRGPSSNEKLFF.